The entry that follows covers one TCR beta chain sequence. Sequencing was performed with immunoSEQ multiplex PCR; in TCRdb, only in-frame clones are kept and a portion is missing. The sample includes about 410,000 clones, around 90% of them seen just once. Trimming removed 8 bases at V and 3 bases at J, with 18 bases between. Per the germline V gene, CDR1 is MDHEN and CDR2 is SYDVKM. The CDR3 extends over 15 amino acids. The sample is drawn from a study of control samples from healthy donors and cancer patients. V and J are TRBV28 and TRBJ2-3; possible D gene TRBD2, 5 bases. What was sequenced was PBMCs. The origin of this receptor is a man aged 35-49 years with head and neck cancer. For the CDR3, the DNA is TGTGCCAGCCCCCCGAGCAGCCGGGAAACAGATACGCAGTATTTT. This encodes CASPPSSRETDTQYF.